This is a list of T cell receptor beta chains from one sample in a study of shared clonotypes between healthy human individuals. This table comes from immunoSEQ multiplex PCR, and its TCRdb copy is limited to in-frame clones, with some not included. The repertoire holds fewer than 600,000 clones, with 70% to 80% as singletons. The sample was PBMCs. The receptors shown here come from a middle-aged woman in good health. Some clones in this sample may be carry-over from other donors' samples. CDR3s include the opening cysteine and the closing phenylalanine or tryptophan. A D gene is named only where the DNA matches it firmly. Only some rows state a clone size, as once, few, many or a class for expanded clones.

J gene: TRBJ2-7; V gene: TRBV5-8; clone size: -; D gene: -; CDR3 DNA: TGTGCCAGCAGCCGAGCAGTGGGAAGAGGCTACGAGCAGTACTTC; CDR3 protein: CASSRAVGRGYEQYF
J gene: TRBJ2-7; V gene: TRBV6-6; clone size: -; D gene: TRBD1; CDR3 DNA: TGTGCCAGCAGTTACCCGGGACAGCGATACGAGCAGTACTTC; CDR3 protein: CASSYPGQRYEQYF
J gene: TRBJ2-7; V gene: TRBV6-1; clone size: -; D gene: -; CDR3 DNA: TGTGCCAGCACTCCCCAAAGGGGGACATGGCAGTACTTC; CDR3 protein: CASTPQRGTWQYF
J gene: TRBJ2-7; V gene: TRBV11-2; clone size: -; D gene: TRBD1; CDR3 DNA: TGTGCCAGCAGCTTAGTTGCTGGGACAGGTTCCTACGAGCAGTACTTC; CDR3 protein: CASSLVAGTGSYEQYF
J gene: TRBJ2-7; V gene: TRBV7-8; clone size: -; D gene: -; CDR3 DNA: TGTGCCAGCAGCTTAGGGACCCAATTCTACGAGCAGTACTTC; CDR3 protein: CASSLGTQFYEQYF
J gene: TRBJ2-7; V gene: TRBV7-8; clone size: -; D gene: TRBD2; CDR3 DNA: TGTGCCAGCAGCGAGACTAGCGGGGCCGCCTACGAGCAGTACTTC; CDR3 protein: CASSETSGAAYEQYF
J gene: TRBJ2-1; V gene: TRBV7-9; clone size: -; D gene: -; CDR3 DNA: TGTGCCAGCAGCCTAGAAGGCGCGGAGCAGTTCTTC; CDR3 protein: CASSLEGAEQFF
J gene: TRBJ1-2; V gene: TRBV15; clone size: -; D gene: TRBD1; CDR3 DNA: TGTGCCACCAGCAAACAGACAGGGTTGGTCTATGGCTACACCTTC; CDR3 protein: CATSKQTGLVYGYTF
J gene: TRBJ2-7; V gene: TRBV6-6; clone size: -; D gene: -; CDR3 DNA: TGTGCCAGCAGTCCCGGACTCTACGAGCAGTACTTC; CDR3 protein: CASSPGLYEQYF
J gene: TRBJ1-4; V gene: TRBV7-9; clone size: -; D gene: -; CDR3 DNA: TGTGCCAGCAGCTCCGCCGGCCGAGGACTGTTTTTT; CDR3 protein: CASSSAGRGLFF
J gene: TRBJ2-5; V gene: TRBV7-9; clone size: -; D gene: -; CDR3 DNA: TGTGCCAGCAGTCTAGTTGGTGAGACCCAGTACTTC; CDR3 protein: CASSLVGETQYF
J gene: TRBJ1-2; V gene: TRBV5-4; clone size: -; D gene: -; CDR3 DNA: TGTGCCAGCAGCTTGATAACTTCCTATGGCTACACCTTC; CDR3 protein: CASSLITSYGYTF
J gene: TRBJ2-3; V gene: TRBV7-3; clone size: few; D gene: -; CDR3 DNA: TGTGCCAGCAGCTTAGGGCAGGTGGGCACAGATACGCAGTATTTT; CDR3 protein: CASSLGQVGTDTQYF
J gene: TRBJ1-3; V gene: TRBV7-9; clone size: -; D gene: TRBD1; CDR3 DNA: TGTGCCAGCAGCTTACGGGGACAGGGCGGAAACACCATATATTTT; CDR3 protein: CASSLRGQGGNTIYF
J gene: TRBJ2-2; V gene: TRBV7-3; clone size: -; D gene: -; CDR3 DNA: TGTGCCAGCAGCTCCCTTGGACAGCGGAACACCGGGGAGCTGTTTTTT; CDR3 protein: CASSSLGQRNTGELFF
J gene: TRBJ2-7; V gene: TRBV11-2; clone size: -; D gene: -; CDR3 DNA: TGTGCCAGCAGCTTAGTTCCTAGTTACTACGAGCAGTACTTC; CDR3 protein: CASSLVPSYYEQYF
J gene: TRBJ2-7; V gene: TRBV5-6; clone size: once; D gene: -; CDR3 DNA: TGTGCCAGCAGCTTGGGAGGTCCTCCCTACGAGCAGTACTTC; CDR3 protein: CASSLGGPPYEQYF
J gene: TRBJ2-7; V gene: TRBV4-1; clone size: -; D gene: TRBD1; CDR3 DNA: TGCGCCAGCAGCCATAATGGTGAGACAGGGGGCGAAGAGCAGTACTTC; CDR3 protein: CASSHNGETGGEEQYF
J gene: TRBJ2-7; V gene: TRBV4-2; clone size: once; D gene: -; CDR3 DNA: TGTGCCAGCAGCCAAGATCCAATCGGGAGACCGATCTACGAGCAGTACTTC; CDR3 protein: CASSQDPIGRPIYEQYF
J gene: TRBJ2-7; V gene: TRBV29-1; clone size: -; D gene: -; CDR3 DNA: TGCAGCGTTGCGTACACGTGGGACTACGAGCAGTACTTC; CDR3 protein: CSVAYTWDYEQYF
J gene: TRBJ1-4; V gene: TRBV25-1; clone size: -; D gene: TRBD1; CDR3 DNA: TGTGCCAGCAGAGACAGGGGATACTCAACTAATGAAAAACTGTTTTTT; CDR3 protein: CASRDRGYSTNEKLFF
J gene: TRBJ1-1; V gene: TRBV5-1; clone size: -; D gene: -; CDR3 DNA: TGCGCCAGCAGCTTACTGGGAGGCACTGAAGCTTTCTTT; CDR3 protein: CASSLLGGTEAFF
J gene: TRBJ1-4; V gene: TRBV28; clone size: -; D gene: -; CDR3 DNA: TGTGCCAGCAGTTCCGGACAGCAGGAGGAAAAACTGTTTTTT; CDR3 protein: CASSSGQQEEKLFF
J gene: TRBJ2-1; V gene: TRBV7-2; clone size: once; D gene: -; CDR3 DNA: TGTGCCAGCAGCAGGGACCCCCAGGTCAATGAGCAGTTCTTC; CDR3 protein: CASSRDPQVNEQFF
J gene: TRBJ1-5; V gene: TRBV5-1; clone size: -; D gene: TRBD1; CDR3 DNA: TGCGCCAGCAGCCCTGACAGGGGCAATCAGCCCCAGCATTTT; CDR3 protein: CASSPDRGNQPQHF
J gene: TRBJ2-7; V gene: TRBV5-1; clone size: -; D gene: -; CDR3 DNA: TGCGCCAGCAGCTTGGTCGGAACCTACGAGCAGTACTTC; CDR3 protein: CASSLVGTYEQYF
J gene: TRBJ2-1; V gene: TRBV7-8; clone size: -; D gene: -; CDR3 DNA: TGTGCCAGCAGCTTAATCGGAAGGTCCTCTGGTGAGCAGTTCTTC; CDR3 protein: CASSLIGRSSGEQFF
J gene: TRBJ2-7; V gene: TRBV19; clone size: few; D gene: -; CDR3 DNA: TGTGCCAGTAGCCTTGACAGCCTCCAAGGCGGGCAGTACTTC; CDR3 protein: CASSLDSLQGGQYF
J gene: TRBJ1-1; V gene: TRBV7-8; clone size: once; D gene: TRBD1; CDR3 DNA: TGTGCCAGCAGCGTCTGGACAGGGGGCACTGAAGCTTTCTTT; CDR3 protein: CASSVWTGGTEAFF
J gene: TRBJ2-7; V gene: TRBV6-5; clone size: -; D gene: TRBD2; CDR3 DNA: TGTGCCAGCAGTTACTCGAGTAGCGGGAGGGAGCAGTACTTC; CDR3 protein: CASSYSSSGREQYF
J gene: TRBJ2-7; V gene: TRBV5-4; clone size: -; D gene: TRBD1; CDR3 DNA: TGTGCCAGCAGCCCGGGGACAGACCCTACCTACGAGCAGTACTTC; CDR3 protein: CASSPGTDPTYEQYF
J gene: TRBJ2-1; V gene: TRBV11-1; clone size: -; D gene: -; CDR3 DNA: TGTGCCAGCAGCCCGCCGCTTGGCGGCAATGAGCAGTTCTTC; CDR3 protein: CASSPPLGGNEQFF
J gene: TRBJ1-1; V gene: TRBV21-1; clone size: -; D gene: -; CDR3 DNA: TGTGCCAGCAGCAAAGCGAGAAGGACGGCGAACACTGAAGCTTTCTTT; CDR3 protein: CASSKARRTANTEAFF
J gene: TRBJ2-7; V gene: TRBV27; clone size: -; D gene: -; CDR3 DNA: TGTGCCAGCAGTTTAAACCCCAACTACGAGCAGTACTTC; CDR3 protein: CASSLNPNYEQYF
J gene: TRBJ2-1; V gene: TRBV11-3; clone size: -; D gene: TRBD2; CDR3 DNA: TGTGCCAGCAGCTCCGCCAGCGGGAGGGCCTTGAATGAGCAGTTCTTC; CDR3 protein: CASSSASGRALNEQFF
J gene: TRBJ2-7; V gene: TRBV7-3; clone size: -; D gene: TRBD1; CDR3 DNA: TGTGCCAGCAGCTTAGGATCAGGGGGCTTCTACGAGCAGTACTTC; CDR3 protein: CASSLGSGGFYEQYF
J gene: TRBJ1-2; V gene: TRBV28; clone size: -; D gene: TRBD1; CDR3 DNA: TGTGCCAGCAGTCCTCTAGGACAGGGGGGCTACACCTTC; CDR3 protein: CASSPLGQGGYTF
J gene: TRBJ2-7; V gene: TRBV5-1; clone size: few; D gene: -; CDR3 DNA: TGCGCCAGCAGCCTAGGGGGAGGCCCGAGCTCCTACGAGCAGTACTTC; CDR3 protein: CASSLGGGPSSYEQYF
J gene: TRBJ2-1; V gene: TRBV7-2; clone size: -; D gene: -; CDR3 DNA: TGTGCCAGCAGCTTAGCGTTGGTAGCTGCTGAGCAGTTCTTC; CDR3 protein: CASSLALVAAEQFF
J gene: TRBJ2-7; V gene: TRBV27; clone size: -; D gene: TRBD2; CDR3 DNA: TGTGCCAGCAGTTGGAGCGGGACTAGCGGATACGAGCAGTACTTC; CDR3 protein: CASSWSGTSGYEQYF
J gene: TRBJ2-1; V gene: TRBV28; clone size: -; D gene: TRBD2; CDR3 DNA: TGTGCCAGCCGACCAGGCGGGAGGTCCTACAATGAGCAGTTCTTC; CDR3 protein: CASRPGGRSYNEQFF
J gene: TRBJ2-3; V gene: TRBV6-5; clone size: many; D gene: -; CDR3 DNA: TGTGCCAGCAGTTACGACAGCTCCAGCACAGATACGCAGTATTTT; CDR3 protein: CASSYDSSSTDTQYF
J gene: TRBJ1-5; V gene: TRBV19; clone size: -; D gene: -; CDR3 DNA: TGTGCCAGTAGGACCGGATTTGGGGGCAGCCGCAATCAGCCCCAGCATTTT; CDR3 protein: CASRTGFGGSRNQPQHF
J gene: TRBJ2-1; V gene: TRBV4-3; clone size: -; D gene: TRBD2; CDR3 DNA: TGCGCCAGCAGCCAAGTGGGCCTAGCGGGAGGGCCGGGCAATGAGCAGTTCTTC; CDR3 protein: CASSQVGLAGGPGNEQFF
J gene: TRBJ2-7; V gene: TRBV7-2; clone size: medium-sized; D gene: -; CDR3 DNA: TGTGCCAGCAGCCCACGGGACACAAACTACGAGCAGTACTTC; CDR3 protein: CASSPRDTNYEQYF
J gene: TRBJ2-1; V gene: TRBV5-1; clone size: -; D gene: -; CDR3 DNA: TGCGCCAGCAGCTTGGCGAGAGGAGTGTACTCGGGGTACAATGAGCAGTTCTTC; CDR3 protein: CASSLARGVYSGYNEQFF
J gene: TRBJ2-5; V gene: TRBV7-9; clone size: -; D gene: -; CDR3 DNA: TGTGCCAGCAGCTTAGGGGCGGAACAAGAGACCCAGTACTTC; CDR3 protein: CASSLGAEQETQYF
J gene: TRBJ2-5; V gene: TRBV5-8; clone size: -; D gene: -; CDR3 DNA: TGTGCCAGCAGCTGGCCAGAGACCCAGTACTTC; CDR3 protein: CASSWPETQYF